The 5 T cell receptor beta chains presented below share a single source sample, sequenced in a study of sequential checkpoint blockade in melanoma (dated 2019 in TCRdb). Libraries came from the immunoSEQ multiplex PCR assay. TCRdb's version of the immuneACCESS table is confined to in-frame rearrangements and falls short of the full clone set. An unresolved V gene accounts for under half of the shortfall where checked; the remainder is of unknown origin. This sample holds under 15,000 clones; 65% to 85% were observed only once. The ten top clones hold roughly half of the sample. What this sample's treatment or condition label stands for: randomized to nivolumab then ipilimumab (arm A) or the reverse (arm B). Sequencing used CD8+ T cells sorted from blood (inferred from file names), obtained from a patient given nivolumab and ipilimumab in sequence. These receptors originate from a human patient with melanoma. Some clones in this sample may be carry-over from other donors' samples.

The V and J genes are TRBV7-3 and TRBJ1-1; D remains ambiguous. The CDR3 has 13 residues. Trimming cost V 5 bases and J 1 base, with 8 bases left between them. From germline, CDR1 is SGHTA and CDR2 FQGTGA. The CDR3 here is CASSNPENTEAFF. In DNA, the CDR3 is TGTGCCAGCAGCAACCCAGAGAACACTGAAGCTTTCTTT. Full variable domain (remainder filled in from reference TRBV7-3 and TRBJ1-1): GAGVSQTPSNKVTEKGKYVELRCDPISGHTALYWYRQSLGQGPEFLIYFQGTGAADDSGLPNDRFFAVRPEGSVSTLKIQRTERGDSAVYLCASSNPENTEAFFGQGTRLTVV.

The rearrangement uses TRBV19 and TRBJ1-1, with D possibly TRBD1 on 5 matching bases. The CDR3 totals 13 residues. Trimming cost V 6 bases and J 1 base, with 9 bases left between them. Germline V gene sequence: CDR1 LNHDA, CDR2 SQIVND (reference sequence). CDR3 loop: CASRGPGNTEAFF. Written as DNA, the CDR3 is TGTGCCAGTAGGGGGCCAGGGAACACTGAAGCTTTCTTT.

The CDR3 nucleotides read TGTGCCAGCAGCTTACCTGATACTCCCCTTAACTATGGCTACACCTTC. Translating gives CASSLPDTPLNYGYTF. The chain joins TRBV9 to TRBJ1-2; D gene ambiguous. The CDR3 length is 16 residues. Germline loops: CDR1 SGDLS, CDR2 YYNGEE. V gave up 4 bases and J gave up 1 base, with 17 bases separating them.

This clone is labeled as medium-sized. The V and J genes are TRBV19 and TRBJ1-1; tentative D call: TRBD1 (6 bases). This CDR3 is 12 amino acids long. Trimming took off 5 bases at V and 12 bases at J, with 16 bases between the two ends. CDR1 and CDR2 from the germline V gene are LNHDA and SQIVND (reference sequence). CDR3 region: CASSLSTGSTFF. The CDR3 DNA sequence: TGTGCCAGTAGTTTATCGACAGGCTCAACTTTCTTT.

The J gene is TRBJ2-3, the V gene TRBV5-1; tentatively, D is TRBD2 (6 bases). The germline CDR1 and CDR2 sequences are SGHRS and YFSETQ. The CDR3 covers 15 residues. Trimming pared 5 bases from V and 3 bases from J, leaving 16 bases between. Here the CDR3 reads CASSEAGVATDTQYF. CDR3 nucleotide sequence: TGCGCCAGCAGTGAAGCGGGTGTAGCAACAGATACGCAGTATTTT. The full variable domain, with the rest looked up from reference TRBV5-1 and TRBJ2-3, is KAGVTQTPRYLIKTRGQQVTLSCSPISGHRSVSWYQQTPGQGLQFLFEYFSETQRNKGNFPGRFSGRQFSNSRSEMNVSTLELGDSALYLCASSEAGVATDTQYFGPGTRLTVL.